This T cell receptor beta chain was identified in a study of blood T cell repertoires in COVID-19. The V end lost 3 bases, the J end lost 1 base, and 8 bases lay between the germline ends. Germline CDR1 LNHDA, CDR2 SQIVND (reference sequence). The CDR3 extends over 14 amino acids. As processed by the authors: Reference gene primer amplification gave estimated nucleated cell counts. The repertoire was sequenced with immunoSEQ multiplex PCR; TCRdb's copy has only in-frame clones and lacks some. D and trimming were read from the DNA, whereas the V and J calls and clone size are those reported in that table. This sample has about 100,000 clones; 87% occur once, and the top ten carry approximately 7%.

V is TRBV19 and J is TRBJ2-3; no reliable D call. The TCR originated in a man in his thirties or forties in a cohort sampled during active COVID-19. Sequencing was carried out using peripheral blood. As DNA, the CDR3 is TGTGCCAGTAGTATTTCGCAGGGCACAGATACGCAGTATTTT. Translating gives CASSISQGTDTQYF.